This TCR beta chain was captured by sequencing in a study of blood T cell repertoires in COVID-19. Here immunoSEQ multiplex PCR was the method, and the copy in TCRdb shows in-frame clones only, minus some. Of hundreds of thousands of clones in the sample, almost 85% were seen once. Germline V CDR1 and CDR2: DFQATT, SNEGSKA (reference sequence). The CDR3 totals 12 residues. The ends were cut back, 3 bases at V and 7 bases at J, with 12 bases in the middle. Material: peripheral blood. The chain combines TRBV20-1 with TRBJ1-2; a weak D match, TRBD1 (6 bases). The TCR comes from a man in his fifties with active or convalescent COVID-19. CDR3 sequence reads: CSASAGASGYTF. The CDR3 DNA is TGCAGTGCTAGTGCAGGGGCATCTGGCTACACCTTC.